Listed below are T cell receptor beta chains from one sample, sequenced in a study of Ad26.COV2.S vaccination and SARS-CoV-2 variants. Only in-frame clones appear in the TCRdb table, and some are missing; sequencing was by immunoSEQ multiplex PCR. The sample holds almost 400,000 clones; about 89% are singletons and the top ten take about 2%. The material was peripheral blood, obtained in a trial of Ad26.COV2.S vaccine versus placebo. The receptors come from a person aged 18-60 years who received the Ad26.COV2.S COVID-19 vaccine or a placebo. The CDR3 runs from the conserved cysteine through the conserved F or W. A D gene is named only where the DNA matches it firmly. Only part of the rows carry a size: once, few, many, or a class if the clone is expanded.

clone size,J gene,V gene,D gene,CDR3 protein,CDR3 DNA
.,TRBJ2-1,TRBV6-4,TRBD2,CASSGLAGGNEQFF,TGTGCCAGCAGTGGACTAGCGGGAGGCAATGAGCAGTTCTTC
.,TRBJ2-1,TRBV14,.,CASSFLGGEQFF,TGTGCCAGCAGTTTCCTAGGAGGTGAGCAGTTCTTC
.,TRBJ2-3,TRBV5-1,.,CASSLRGGTDTQYF,TGCGCCAGCAGCTTGAGGGGCGGCACAGATACGCAGTATTTT
once,TRBJ2-6,TRBV29-1,TRBD1,CSVEIRDRDLPGANVLTF,TGCAGCGTTGAGATCCGGGACAGGGACCTCCCTGGGGCCAACGTCCTGACTTTC
.,TRBJ2-5,TRBV6-5,.,CASVHEFPGETQYF,TGTGCCAGCGTCCATGAGTTCCCTGGCGAGACCCAGTACTTC
.,TRBJ2-3,TRBV3-1/TRBV3-2,.,CASSRSRARTDTQYF,TGTGCCAGCAGTCGCTCCCGGGCACGCACAGATACGCAGTATTTT
.,TRBJ2-7,TRBV24-1,.,CATSDTETYEQYF,TGTGCCACCAGTGATACGGAGACCTACGAGCAGTACTTC
.,TRBJ1-3,TRBV5-4,.,CASSLGADLSGNTIYF,TGTGCCAGCAGCTTGGGAGCGGACCTCTCTGGAAACACCATATATTTT
.,TRBJ1-2,TRBV2,.,CASSEEGGLLYGYTF,TGTGCCAGCAGTGAGGAGGGAGGCCTGCTCTATGGCTACACCTTC
.,TRBJ1-3,TRBV5-1,.,CASSLGGNDGNTIYF,TGCGCCAGCAGCTTGGGGGGGAATGATGGAAACACCATATATTTT
.,TRBJ1-5,TRBV28,.,CASEGGAQPQHF,TGTGCCAGCGAGGGAGGGGCTCAGCCCCAGCATTTT
once,TRBJ2-5,TRBV12-2,.,CASRLVRQGETQYF,TGTGCAAGTCGCTTAGTAAGACAGGGGGAGACCCAGTACTTC
.,TRBJ1-2,TRBV11-2,.,CASREAAGQNYGYTF,TGTGCCAGCAGAGAGGCGGCCGGACAGAACTATGGCTACACCTTC
.,TRBJ1-4,TRBV6-5,.,CASSYRPGTFNEKLFF,TGTGCCAGCAGTTATAGGCCCGGGACATTTAATGAAAAACTGTTTTTT
.,TRBJ1-6,TRBV4-1,.,CASSQDTQGEGSYNSPLHF,TGCGCCAGCAGCCAAGATACCCAGGGAGAGGGCTCCTATAATTCACCCCTCCACTTT
once,TRBJ2-3,TRBV27,TRBD1,CASSRPGQGVDTQYF,TGTGCCAGCAGTAGACCGGGACAGGGGGTAGATACGCAGTATTTT
.,TRBJ1-4,TRBV9,TRBD1,CASSPRQGSGEKLFF,TGTGCCAGCAGCCCACGACAGGGAAGCGGCGAAAAACTGTTTTTT
.,TRBJ2-2,TRBV15,.,CATSRERSTGELFF,TGTGCCACCAGCAGAGAGCGGAGCACCGGGGAGCTGTTTTTT
.,TRBJ1-2,TRBV7-2,TRBD1,CASSFDRAYGYTF,TGTGCCAGCAGCTTTGACAGGGCCTATGGCTACACCTTC
.,TRBJ2-7,TRBV18,.,CASSPQGTGSYEQYF,TGTGCCAGCTCACCACAAGGGACGGGGTCCTACGAGCAGTACTTC
.,TRBJ2-3,TRBV5-4,TRBD2,CASSLVAGASTDTQYF,TGTGCCAGCAGCTTGGTAGCGGGAGCCAGCACAGATACGCAGTATTTT
.,TRBJ2-7,TRBV29-1,.,CSVGSGWIPYEQYF,TGCAGCGTTGGAAGCGGCTGGATTCCCTACGAGCAGTACTTC
.,TRBJ2-7,TRBV12-3/TRBV12-4,.,CASSSWTYEQYF,TGTGCCAGCAGTAGTTGGACCTACGAGCAGTACTTC
.,TRBJ2-2,TRBV5-4,TRBD2,CASSAESGRAHTGELFF,TGTGCCAGCAGCGCGGAGAGCGGGAGGGCCCACACCGGGGAGCTGTTTTTT
.,TRBJ2-3,TRBV9,TRBD2,CASSVIGGADTQYF,TGTGCCAGCAGCGTGATTGGGGGGGCAGATACGCAGTATTTT
.,TRBJ2-7,TRBV2,TRBD2,CASLNGRGEQYF,TGTGCCAGCTTGAACGGGAGGGGCGAGCAGTACTTC
.,TRBJ2-3,TRBV11-2,.,CASSLQVLITDTQYF,TGTGCCAGCAGCTTACAGGTCCTAATCACAGATACGCAGTATTTT
.,TRBJ2-7,TRBV6-2/TRBV6-3,.,CASSDLRRGLGSYEQYF,TGTGCCAGCAGTGACCTCCGCCGCGGGCTGGGGTCCTACGAGCAGTACTTC
.,TRBJ2-5,TRBV2,.,CASRAGQSYQETQYF,TGTGCCAGCAGAGCTGGACAGTCGTACCAAGAGACCCAGTACTTC
.,TRBJ2-7,TRBV7-9,TRBD1,CASSPTGTYEQYF,TGTGCCAGCAGCCCGACAGGGACCTACGAGCAGTACTTC
once,TRBJ2-7,TRBV6-2/TRBV6-3,TRBD2,CASSTHGREGSYEQYF,TGTGCCAGCAGTACGCACGGGCGGGAGGGCTCCTACGAGCAGTACTTC
.,TRBJ2-4,TRBV11-1,.,CASSPILGDKNIQYF,TGTGCCAGCAGCCCTATTCTGGGGGACAAAAACATTCAGTACTTC
.,TRBJ2-1,TRBV7-3,.,CASSLATYNEQFF,TGTGCCAGCAGCTTAGCTACCTACAATGAGCAGTTCTTC
.,TRBJ2-7,TRBV14,TRBD2,CASSFASGEQYF,TGTGCCAGCAGCTTTGCTAGCGGCGAGCAGTACTTC
.,TRBJ2-1,TRBV2,.,CASSAVWEQFF,TGTGCCAGCAGTGCTGTTTGGGAGCAGTTCTTC
few,TRBJ1-2,TRBV3-1/TRBV3-2,.,CASSLQGTYGYTF,TGTGCCAGCAGCCTACAGGGCACCTATGGCTACACCTTC
once,TRBJ2-2,TRBV27,.,CASSLGYPITGELFF,TGTGCCAGCAGCCTCGGGTACCCCATAACCGGGGAGCTGTTTTTT
.,TRBJ1-2,TRBV3-1/TRBV3-2,.,CASSQGVSGYTF,TGTGCCAGCAGCCAAGGAGTCTCTGGCTACACCTTC
.,TRBJ2-5,TRBV11-2,TRBD1,CASSPAGGQETQYF,TGTGCCAGCAGCCCCGCAGGGGGTCAGGAGACCCAGTACTTC
.,TRBJ2-7,TRBV30,.,CAWTTRQDLSYEQYF,TGTGCCTGGACCACGAGACAGGACCTCTCCTACGAGCAGTACTTC
.,TRBJ2-2,TRBV24-1,TRBD1,CATSKARGRTGELFF,TGTGCCACCAGTAAGGCCAGGGGGCGTACCGGGGAGCTGTTTTTT
once,TRBJ2-3,TRBV5-4,TRBD2,CASSLGSSGTTDTQYF,TGTGCCAGCAGCTTGGGGTCTAGCGGGACCACAGATACGCAGTATTTT
.,TRBJ2-7,TRBV7-9,TRBD1,CASSLGRGQVSYEQYF,TGTGCCAGCAGCTTGGGCCGTGGACAGGTTTCCTACGAGCAGTACTTC
.,TRBJ2-3,TRBV7-2,TRBD2,CASSSRLAGGNTDTQYF,TGTGCCAGCAGCTCCCGACTAGCGGGAGGGAACACAGATACGCAGTATTTT
.,TRBJ1-2,TRBV12-5,.,CASGLVPGQNGYTF,TGTGCTAGTGGTTTGGTCCCCGGACAGAATGGCTACACCTTC
.,TRBJ2-3,TRBV27,.,CASTPHGGIHRGTQYF,TGTGCCAGCACCCCACACGGCGGGATCCACCGGGGTACGCAGTATTTT
.,TRBJ2-7,TRBV3-1/TRBV3-2,.,CASSQAVGSGQQYF,TGTGCCAGCAGCCAAGCGGTAGGTAGCGGACAGCAGTACTTC
once,TRBJ2-2,TRBV7-7,.,CASSPRQGGTGELFF,TGTGCCAGCAGCCCCAGACAGGGAGGCACCGGGGAGCTGTTTTTT
.,TRBJ1-2,TRBV6-2/TRBV6-3,.,CASSSHDSGNYGYTF,TGTGCCAGCAGTTCCCACGACAGCGGTAACTATGGCTACACCTTC
.,TRBJ1-4,TRBV5-4,TRBD1,CASSKPGQGSTNEKLFF,TGTGCCAGCAGCAAACCGGGACAGGGGTCAACTAATGAAAAACTGTTTTTT
.,TRBJ1-4,TRBV6-1,.,CASSEVPRTVEKLFF,TGTGCCAGCAGTGAAGTCCCCAGGACGGTCGAAAAACTGTTTTTT
.,TRBJ2-5,TRBV5-1,.,CASSLRASVQETQYF,TGCGCCAGCAGCTTGCGGGCGTCCGTCCAAGAGACCCAGTACTTC